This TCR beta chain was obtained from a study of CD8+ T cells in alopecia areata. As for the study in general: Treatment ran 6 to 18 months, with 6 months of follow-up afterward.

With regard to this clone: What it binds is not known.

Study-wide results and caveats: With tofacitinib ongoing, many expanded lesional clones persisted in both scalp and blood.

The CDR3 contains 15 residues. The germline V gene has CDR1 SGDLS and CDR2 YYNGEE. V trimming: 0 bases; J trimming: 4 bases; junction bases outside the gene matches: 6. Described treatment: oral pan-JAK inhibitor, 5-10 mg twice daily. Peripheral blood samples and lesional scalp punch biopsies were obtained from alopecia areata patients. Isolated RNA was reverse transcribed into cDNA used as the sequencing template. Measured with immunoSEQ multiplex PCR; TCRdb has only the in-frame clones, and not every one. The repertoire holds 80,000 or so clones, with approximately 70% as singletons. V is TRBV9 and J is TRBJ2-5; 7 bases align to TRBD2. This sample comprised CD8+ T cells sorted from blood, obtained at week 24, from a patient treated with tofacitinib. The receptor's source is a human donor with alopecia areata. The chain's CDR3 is CASSVGGRAPETQYF. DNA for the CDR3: TGTGCCAGCAGCGTAGGTGGGAGGGCCCCAGAGACCCAGTACTTC.